The 21 T cell receptor beta chains in this list originate from one sample, sequenced in a study of blood T cell repertoires in COVID-19. Sequenced by immunoSEQ multiplex PCR; TCRdb stores in-frame clones only, minus some. Of 300,000 or so clones detected, roughly 90% appear once; the ten largest clones hold more than 0.8%. Sequences were obtained from PBMCs or T cells enriched from blood (not recorded which). The receptors shown here come from a woman aged 25 to 45 who had recovered from COVID-19.

The J gene is TRBJ2-7, the V gene TRBV18, with 9 bases matching TRBD2. The germline V gene has CDR1 KGHSH and CDR2 LQKENI. This CDR3 is 15 amino acids long. V shed 2 bases and J 6 bases; nucleotides not matched to a gene: 8. The DNA of the CDR3 is TGTGCCAGCTCACCAAAGGCTAGCGGGGATCCCGAGCAGTACTTC. Translating it yields CASSPKASGDPEQYF.

V and J are TRBV19 and TRBJ1-2; a possible D gene is TRBD1 (5 bases). This CDR3 spans 13 amino acids. Germline V CDR1 and CDR2: LNHDA, SQIVND (reference sequence). V was cut by 3 bases and J by 6 bases, with 11 bases left in between. The CDR3: CASSISRVDGYTF. The CDR3 bases are TGTGCCAGTAGTATTTCCAGGGTGGATGGCTACACCTTC.

The sample holds one count of this clone. CDR3 sequence: CASSVNRRFNTEAFF. CDR3 nucleotides: TGTGCCAGCAGTGTAAACAGGAGATTTAACACTGAAGCTTTCTTT. V is TRBV27 and J is TRBJ1-1; D perhaps matches TRBD1 (5 bases). Between the trimmed V and J ends, which lost 5 bases and 2 bases, there was a span of 15 bases. The CDR3 extends over 15 amino acids. Germline V gives CDR1 MNHEY, CDR2 SMNVEV (reference sequence).

The chain combines TRBV28 with TRBJ1-5; 8 nucleotides agree with TRBD1. With V trimmed by 10 bases and J by 6 bases, 11 bases remained unmatched. The CDR3 runs 14 residues. Germline-derived CDR1 and CDR2 are MDHEN and SYDVKM. The CDR3 region has the DNA TGTGCCACTACAGACAGGGGCGGGGGTCAGCCCCAGCATTTT. This sequence encodes CATTDRGGGQPQHF.

The chain links TRBV5-1 to TRBJ2-2, with D tentatively TRBD1 (5 bases). Looked up from germline, CDR1 is SGHRS and CDR2 is YFSETQ. Trimming stripped 0 bases from V and 1 base from J, with 7 bases between. This CDR3 contains 15 residues. The CDR3 protein is CASSLGTKNTGELFF. CDR3 bases: TGCGCCAGCAGCTTGGGGACAAAGAACACCGGGGAGCTGTTTTTT. Drawing the rest from reference TRBV5-1 and TRBJ2-2, the complete variable domain is KAGVTQTPRYLIKTRGQQVTLSCSPISGHRSVSWYQQTPGQGLQFLFEYFSETQRNKGNFPGRFSGRQFSNSRSEMNVSTLELGDSALYLCASSLGTKNTGELFFGEGSRLTVL.

The chain uses TRBV10-3 and TRBJ1-6; TRBD1 matches 9 bases. Germline values: CDR1 ENHRY, CDR2 SYGVKD. The CDR3 sequence is 14 residues long. V shed 10 bases and J 14 bases; nucleotides not matched to a gene: 15. The CDR3 loop is CATGKGQGQGTLHF. The DNA for the CDR3 is TGTGCCACTGGTAAGGGACAGGGCCAGGGGACCCTCCACTTT.

This clone has only one observation. This chain joins TRBV24-1 and TRBJ1-4, with TRBD1 identical over 9 bases. CDR1 and CDR2 from the germline V gene are KGHDR and SFDVKD. The J segment lost 6 bases and the V segment lost 3 bases, leaving 1 base of the junction unmatched. The CDR3 has 14 amino acids. The CDR3 bases are TGTGCCACCAGTGATAGGACAGGGGATGAAAAACTGTTTTTT. Translation gives CATSDRTGDEKLFF.

This rearrangement joins TRBV19 to TRBJ1-6; 8 bases are shared with TRBD1. CDR1 is LNHDA and CDR2 is SQIVND in the germline V gene (reference sequence). J lost 9 bases, V lost 1 base, and 5 bases had no gene match. The CDR3 has 15 residues. The CDR3 DNA follows: TGTGCCAGTAGTATAGGACAGGGGCCTAGTTCACCCCTCCACTTT. It yields the protein CASSIGQGPSSPLHF.

The chain carries TRBV15 and TRBJ1-4, with TRBD1 identical over 7 bases. The CDR3 extends over 18 amino acids. J was trimmed by 6 bases and V by 7 bases; bases with no gene match: 20. Germline V gives CDR1 LNHNV, CDR2 YYDKDF (reference sequence). CDR3 residues: CATIQGGERLRLDEKLFF. In DNA form, the CDR3 reads TGTGCCACCATCCAGGGGGGAGAAAGGCTTCGCTTGGATGAAAAACTGTTTTTT.

The chain couples TRBV7-6 to TRBJ2-2, with 9 nucleotides matching TRBD1. V trimming: 5 bases; J trimming: 6 bases; junction bases outside the gene matches: 4. CDR3 length equals 14 residues. Germline V lookup: CDR1 SGHVS, CDR2 FNYEAQ. CDR3 sequence (DNA): TGTGCCAGCAGCCGTAACAGGGGGCCCGGGGAGCTGTTTTTT. Protein: CASSRNRGPGELFF.

In its sample, this clone was seen once. The chain uses TRBV28 and TRBJ2-1, with TRBD2 matching 13 bases. Germline lookup yields CDR1 MDHEN and CDR2 SYDVKM. With V trimmed by 4 bases and J by 5 bases, 8 bases remained unmatched. The CDR3 spans 17 residues. The CDR3 reads CASSSYSLAGGNNEQFF. Written as DNA, the CDR3 is TGTGCCAGCAGTTCATACTCACTAGCGGGGGGGAACAATGAGCAGTTCTTC.

The chain recombines TRBV30 with TRBJ1-5, with D hard to call. The V and J ends lost 2 bases and 4 bases respectively, with 15 bases between them. CDR1 is GTSNPN and CDR2 is SVGIG in the germline V gene (reference sequence). This CDR3 region has 15 residues. CDR3 protein: CAWSLLGDWNQPQHF. The CDR3 DNA sequence: TGTGCCTGGAGTCTCTTGGGAGATTGGAATCAGCCCCAGCATTTT.

The chain recombines TRBV9 with TRBJ1-3, with D perhaps matching TRBD1 (6 bases). This CDR3 comprises 16 residues. The germline CDR1 and CDR2 sequences are SGDLS and YYNGEE. The V end was cut by 7 bases, the J end by 3 bases, with 20 bases between. CDR3 sequence (DNA): TGTGCCAGCTCTAAAGGGGCGAACAGGGTTGGAAACACCATATATTTT. Amino acids: CASSKGANRVGNTIYF.

The gene calls are TRBV10-1 and TRBJ1-1; the D is unclear. The V end lost 0 bases, the J end lost 3 bases, and 11 bases lay between the germline ends. The CDR3 runs 15 residues. Germline CDR1 WNHNN, CDR2 SYGVQD (reference sequence). The CDR3 reads CASSESRGPYTEAFF. The DNA for the CDR3 is TGCGCCAGCAGTGAGTCGAGAGGGCCGTACACTGAAGCTTTCTTT.

This clone was observed once. The V and J genes are TRBV10-3 and TRBJ1-5, with TRBD1 matching 10 bases. Germline-derived CDR1 and CDR2 are ENHRY and SYGVKD. Losses at the gene ends were 2 bases for V and 5 bases for J; bases not matched to a gene: 0. This CDR3 is built from 14 residues. CDR3 loop: CAISEGTGDQPQHF. In nucleotides, the CDR3 is TGTGCCATCAGTGAGGGGACAGGGGATCAGCCCCAGCATTTT.

The chain couples TRBV7-9 to TRBJ2-7, with 9 bases identical to TRBD1. The J segment lost 3 bases and the V segment lost 3 bases, leaving 6 bases of the junction unmatched. Germline V gene sequence: CDR1 SEHNR, CDR2 FQNEAQ (reference sequence). The CDR3 length is 15 residues. The CDR3 DNA follows: TGTGCCAGCAGCTTCCGACAGGGGGTGGACTACGAGCAGTACTTC. Its protein product is CASSFRQGVDYEQYF.

The V call is TRBV30, the J call TRBJ1-3; a possible D gene is TRBD1 (5 bases). The CDR3 runs to 14 residues. The ends were cut back, 0 bases at V and 4 bases at J, with 10 bases in the middle. Germline CDR1 is GTSNPN and CDR2 is SVGIG (reference sequence). The DNA for the CDR3 is TGTGCCTGGAGTGTATTAGGGGTGGGAAACACCATATATTTT. Translation gives CAWSVLGVGNTIYF.

The chain combines TRBV13 with TRBJ1-2, with TRBD1 matching over 8 bases. The CDR3 totals 14 residues. Unmatched junction bases numbered 6, after V lost 5 bases and J lost 4 bases. Germline CDR1 PRHDT, CDR2 FYEKMQ (reference sequence). CDR3: CASSHRTGPYGYTF. In DNA, the CDR3 is TGTGCCAGCAGCCATCGGACAGGGCCCTATGGCTACACCTTC.

The chain joins TRBV9 to TRBJ1-3; D possibly corresponds to TRBD1 (5 bases). V lost 3 bases to trimming and J lost 2 bases, with 18 bases between them. Looked up from germline, CDR1 is SGDLS and CDR2 is YYNGEE. CDR3 length: 17 amino acids. CDR3 loop: CASSAGTAGPTGNTIYF. CDR3 DNA sequence: TGTGCCAGCAGCGCTGGGACTGCCGGGCCAACTGGAAACACCATATATTTT.

This clone was counted a single time. This chain connects TRBV6-5 to TRBJ1-2; perhaps TRBD1 as D (5 bases). With 5 bases removed from V and 0 bases from J, the gap between germline ends came to 10 bases. The CDR3 runs to 14 residues. CDR1 is MNHEY, CDR2 SVGAGI, per germline. CDR3 nucleotide sequence: TGTGCCAGCAGTATTTCGACAGCTAACTATGGCTACACCTTC. The encoded protein is CASSISTANYGYTF.

The chain couples TRBV6-5 to TRBJ2-5; 10 bases are a match to TRBD1. V lost 11 bases and J lost 2; bases outside the gene matches: 5. Germline CDR1 and CDR2: MNHEY and SVGAGI. This CDR3 contains 13 residues. In DNA, the CDR3 is TGTGCCGCAGGGACAGGGGTTCAAGAGACCCAGTACTTC. Translating it yields CAAGTGVQETQYF.